Following are 18 T cell receptor beta chains from one sample sequenced in a study of blood T cell repertoires in COVID-19. Sequencing used immunoSEQ multiplex PCR; TCRdb keeps in-frame clones, though not all of them. The sample includes over 350,000 clones, around 90% of them seen just once. Material for sequencing was PBMCs or T cells enriched from blood (not recorded which). The receptor set was obtained from a woman under 30 with acute COVID-19.

The J gene is TRBJ1-2, the V gene TRBV5-1; 12 bases map to TRBD1. Looked up from germline, CDR1 is SGHRS and CDR2 is YFSETQ. V gave up 5 bases and J gave up 6 bases; unmatched junction bases: 8. CDR3 length: 15 residues. The CDR3 DNA reads as TGCGCCAGCAGTACCGGGACAGGGGGCGTGAATGGCTACACCTTC. Amino acid sequence: CASSTGTGGVNGYTF.

The V and J genes are TRBV3-1 (or the pseudogene TRBV3-2) and TRBJ2-7; TRBD2 aligns across 9 bases. CDR3 length: 16 amino acids. Trimming removed 4 bases from V and 2 bases from J; junction bases left unmatched: 9. The V gene's germline CDR1 is LGHDT and CDR2 YNNKEL (reference sequence). CDR3 in amino acids: CASSPRAPSGTYEQYF. As DNA, the CDR3 is TGTGCCAGCAGCCCGAGAGCTCCTAGCGGGACCTACGAGCAGTACTTC.

The rearrangement uses TRBV6-2 or TRBV6-3 and TRBJ2-2, with D maybe TRBD2 (5 bases). Germline V gene sequence: CDR1 MNHEY, CDR2 SVGEGT. V gave up 2 bases and J gave up 2 bases, with 12 bases separating them. CDR3 length equals 16 residues. CDR3 in amino acids: CASSYKLGRNTGELFF. In nucleotides, the CDR3 is TGTGCCAGCAGTTACAAACTAGGCCGTAACACCGGGGAGCTGTTTTTT.

The chain links TRBV9 to TRBJ1-1; weak D call: TRBD1 (6 bases). Per the germline V gene, CDR1 is SGDLS and CDR2 is YYNGEE. This CDR3 is 17 amino acids long. The germline V and J ends were trimmed by 4 bases and 2 bases, with 21 bases remaining between them. In DNA, the CDR3 is TGTGCCAGCAGCCCCAGGGGTCAGGGAGGGTTTAACACTGAAGCTTTCTTT. Protein product: CASSPRGQGGFNTEAFF.

The chain is built from TRBV6-5 and TRBJ2-7; 11 bases align to TRBD1. Looked up from germline, CDR1 is MNHEY and CDR2 is SVGAGI. V was pared by 2 bases and J by 5 bases, with 5 bases of the junction left unmatched. This CDR3 is built from 15 residues. CDR3 residues: CASSYRTGGSDEQYF. CDR3 nucleotides: TGTGCCAGCAGTTACCGGACAGGGGGCTCTGACGAGCAGTACTTC.

The rearrangement joins TRBV7-2 to TRBJ2-5, with 7 bases fitting TRBD1. Germline CDR1 reads SGHTA; CDR2 reads FQGNSA. J was trimmed by 4 bases and V by 1 base; bases with no gene match: 3. CDR3 length: 14 amino acids. In nucleotides, the CDR3 is TGTGCCAGCAGCTTAGGACAGGGTTTAGAGACCCAGTACTTC. It is translated as CASSLGQGLETQYF.

This clone occurred a few times. The CDR3 bases are TGTGCCAGCAGCTTGCTAACAGATACGCAGTATTTT. Translated, it gives CASSLLTDTQYF. V gene TRBV12-1 combines with J gene TRBJ2-3; the table's D call of TRBD2 was not tested on the DNA. TRBV12-1 is labeled a pseudogene. The CDR3 consists of 12 residues.

The chain uses TRBV19 and TRBJ2-7, with TRBD2 as a possible D gene (5 bases). V was clipped by 5 bases and J by 2 bases, with 16 bases between them. The CDR3 loop spans 15 amino acids. The germline CDR1 and CDR2 sequences are LNHDA and SQIVND (reference sequence). CDR3 region: CASSPRGLGPYEQYF. CDR3 DNA: TGTGCCAGTAGTCCCCGAGGACTGGGCCCCTACGAGCAGTACTTC.

The rearrangement links TRBV4-1 to TRBJ1-5; D call uncertain. Germline CDR1 and CDR2: MGHRA and YSYEKL. The CDR3 spans 14 residues. The V end lost 0 bases, the J end lost 7 bases, and 10 bases lay between the germline ends. CDR3 nucleotides: TGCGCCAGCAGCCAAGAATCCGTTGGCCAGCCCCAGCATTTT. The encoded protein is CASSQESVGQPQHF.

This clone was detected a few times. The gene calls are TRBV7-8 and TRBJ1-2; D ambiguous. Between the trimmed V and J ends, which lost 1 base and 0 bases, there was a span of 9 bases. CDR1 and CDR2 (germline): SGHVS, FQNEAQ. CDR3 length: 15 amino acids. CDR3 residues: CASSLGSSANYGYTF. The CDR3 DNA sequence: TGTGCCAGCAGCTTAGGGTCGTCGGCTAACTATGGCTACACCTTC. The variable domain in full, with the rest retrieved from reference TRBV7-8 and TRBJ1-2, is GAGVSQSPRYKVAKRGQDVALRCDPISGHVSLFWYQQALGQGPEFLTYFQNEAQLDKSGLPSDRFFAERPEGSVSTLKIQRTQQEDSAVYLCASSLGSSANYGYTFGSGTRLTVV.

This chain links TRBV5-4 with TRBJ2-3; no firm D call. Germline lookup yields CDR1 SGHNT and CDR2 YYREEE (reference sequence). Trimming pared 7 bases from V and 0 bases from J, leaving 21 bases between. The CDR3 runs to 17 residues. CDR3 DNA sequence: TGTGCCAGCGAATCAGGTGTCAGCCGCTCTAGCACAGATACGCAGTATTTT. It yields the protein CASESGVSRSSTDTQYF. Full variable domain (missing parts from reference TRBV5-4 and TRBJ2-3): ETGVTQSPTHLIKTRGQQVTLRCSSQSGHNTVSWYQQALGQGPQFIFQYYREEENGRGNFPPRFSGLQFPNYSSELNVNALELDDSALYLCASESGVSRSSTDTQYFGPGTRLTVL.

V usage is TRBV6-2 or TRBV6-3 and J usage is TRBJ1-5; D gene uncertain. CDR1 and CDR2 (germline): MNHEY, SVGEGT. CDR3 length: 16 amino acids. V was clipped by 2 bases and J by 0 bases, with 11 bases between them. CDR3 residues: CASSYEGIYSNQPQHF. In DNA form, the CDR3 reads TGTGCCAGCAGTTACGAGGGAATTTATAGCAATCAGCCCCAGCATTTT.

The V call is TRBV6-5, the J call TRBJ1-2, with D maybe TRBD1 (5 bases). Trimming took 3 bases from V and 3 from J, leaving 8 bases between them. Per germline, CDR1 MNHEY and CDR2 SVGAGI. The CDR3 runs to 13 residues. The CDR3 DNA reads TGTGCCAGCAGTTATCAAGGGGACTATGGCTACACCTTC. It translates to CASSYQGDYGYTF.

The rearrangement links TRBV28 to TRBJ2-3; D perhaps matches TRBD1 (6 bases). In germline, CDR1 is MDHEN, CDR2 SYDVKM. V lost 6 bases to trimming and J lost 0 bases, with 19 bases between them. This CDR3 spans 17 amino acids. The CDR3 spells CASSVMPQGTSTDTQYF. CDR3 sequence (DNA): TGTGCCAGCAGCGTAATGCCACAGGGAACTAGCACAGATACGCAGTATTTT. The full variable domain, in which reference TRBV28 and TRBJ2-3 provide the parts outside the CDR3, is DVKVTQSSRYLVKRTGEKVFLECVQDMDHENMFWYRQDPGLGLRLIYFSYDVKMKEKGDIPEGYSVSREKKERFSLILESASTNQTSMYLCASSVMPQGTSTDTQYFGPGTRLTVL.

The chain recombines TRBV2 with TRBJ2-3; 7 positions agree with TRBD2. Looked up from germline, CDR1 is SNHLY and CDR2 is FYNNEI. This CDR3 comprises 14 residues. Trimming took 8 bases from V and 2 from J; bases not matched to a gene: 7. The CDR3 sequence: CASLRDYYTDTQYF. The CDR3 DNA follows: TGTGCCAGCCTCCGGGACTACTACACAGATACGCAGTATTTT.

V is TRBV7-6 and J is TRBJ1-5, with D perhaps matching TRBD1 (5 bases). The germline V gene encodes CDR1 SGHVS and CDR2 FNYEAQ. Trimming took off 1 base at V and 5 bases at J, with 12 bases between the two ends. The CDR3 has 15 residues. Here the CDR3 reads CASSLGAGRYQPQHF. The CDR3 DNA follows: TGTGCCAGCAGCTTAGGGGCAGGGAGGTATCAGCCCCAGCATTTT.

This chain connects TRBV28 to TRBJ2-3; the match to TRBD1 covers 7 bases. Germline lookup yields CDR1 MDHEN and CDR2 SYDVKM. The V gene end was trimmed by 5 bases and the J gene end by 2 bases; junction bases not matched to a gene: 7. This CDR3 spans 15 amino acids. The CDR3 sequence is CASSRDRVDTDTQYF. The CDR3 region has the DNA TGTGCCAGCAGTAGAGACAGGGTGGACACAGATACGCAGTATTTT.

The chain couples TRBV7-2 to TRBJ1-1; D perhaps matches TRBD1 (5 bases). This CDR3 has 13 residues. Looked up from germline, CDR1 is SGHTA and CDR2 is FQGNSA. V was trimmed by 5 bases and J by 6 bases, leaving 13 bases between them. CDR3 DNA: TGTGCCAGCAGCGGTCAGGGAGGCTCTGAAGCTTTCTTT. This gives the protein CASSGQGGSEAFF.